These 23 T cell receptor beta chains were sequenced from one sample in a study of blood T cell repertoires in COVID-19. Measured with immunoSEQ multiplex PCR; TCRdb has only the in-frame clones, and not every one. The sample has under 250,000 clones, around 86% seen once. Sequencing was carried out using peripheral blood. Receptor source: a man aged 50-60 years with COVID-19, enrolled during active disease.

The chain couples TRBV6-6 to TRBJ2-5; 13 bases map to TRBD2. With V trimmed by 6 bases and J by 5 bases, 6 bases remained unmatched. CDR1 MNHNY and CDR2 SVGAGI come from the germline V gene (reference sequence). This CDR3 contains 15 residues. The CDR3, as DNA: TGTGCCAGCAGCATACTAGCGGGAGGGCCTGAGACCCAGTACTTC. This codes for CASSILAGGPETQYF.

The chain uses TRBV5-6 and TRBJ1-5, with 7 positions matching TRBD1. CDR1 is SGHDT, CDR2 YYEEEE, per germline. V trimming: 0 bases; J trimming: 13 bases; junction bases outside the gene matches: 7. The CDR3 covers 13 residues. CDR3: CASSLATGARQHF. The CDR3 region has the DNA TGTGCCAGCAGCTTGGCTACAGGGGCTAGGCAGCATTTT.

The chain links TRBV29-1 to TRBJ1-2; TRBD1 might be the D (6 bases). V gave up 3 bases and J gave up 4 bases, with 9 bases separating them. Germline V gene sequence: CDR1 SQVTM, CDR2 ANQGSEA. CDR3 size: 12 residues. CDR3 nucleotides: TGCAGCGTTGATAGGACAGCCTATGGCTACACCTTC. It is translated as CSVDRTAYGYTF.

The chain links TRBV30 to TRBJ2-2; 7 bases match TRBD1. The V gene end was trimmed by 3 bases and the J gene end by 4 bases; junction bases not matched to a gene: 5. CDR1 and CDR2 from the germline V gene are GTSNPN and SVGIG (reference sequence). This CDR3 contains 14 residues. The CDR3 nucleotides read TGTGCCTGGAGGGTACAGGGGCCCACCGGGGAGCTGTTTTTT. Protein: CAWRVQGPTGELFF.

V gene TRBV7-8 combines with J gene TRBJ2-6, with D possibly TRBD1 on 5 matching bases. The CDR3 has 19 residues. Between the trimmed V and J ends, which lost 2 bases and 0 bases, there was a span of 17 bases. Germline CDR1 reads SGHVS; CDR2 reads FQNEAQ. This CDR3 is CASSLFLRGLLSGANVLTF. DNA for the CDR3: TGTGCCAGCAGCTTATTTCTTAGGGGTTTACTCTCTGGGGCCAACGTCCTGACTTTC.

The rearrangement uses TRBV4-2 and TRBJ2-5; 7 nucleotides match TRBD1. V shed 3 bases and J 2 bases; nucleotides not matched to a gene: 3. The germline V gene has CDR1 LGHNA and CDR2 YNFKEQ. The CDR3 is 14 residues long. As DNA, the CDR3 is TGTGCCAGCAGCCAGGGACAGTCACAAGAGACCCAGTACTTC. It is translated as CASSQGQSQETQYF.

J is TRBJ2-5 and V is TRBV27; D gene uncertain. In germline, CDR1 is MNHEY, CDR2 SMNVEV (reference sequence). The CDR3 contains 14 residues. Deletions cut 1 base from V and 5 bases from J, with 11 bases between. The CDR3 spells CASSLFPKRETQYF. In DNA, the CDR3 is TGTGCCAGCAGTTTATTCCCAAAGAGGGAGACCCAGTACTTC.

This sequence joins TRBV24-1 and TRBJ2-5, with TRBD2 matching over 14 bases. Trimming at V came to 0 bases and at J to 5 bases, leaving 4 bases not matched to a gene. The CDR3 length is 17 residues. The germline V gene has CDR1 KGHDR and CDR2 SFDVKD. The CDR3, as DNA: TGTGCCACCAGTGATTTGGAGACTAGCGGGGGGGTCGAGACCCAGTACTTC. It translates to CATSDLETSGGVETQYF.

The chain recombines TRBV3-1 (or the pseudogene TRBV3-2) with TRBJ2-1, with TRBD2 matching 14 bases. CDR1 is LGHDT and CDR2 is YNNKEL in the germline V gene (reference sequence). The CDR3 is 15 amino acids. The ends lost 6 bases at V and 8 bases at J; junction bases unmatched: 6. The CDR3 here is CASSPTSGGADEQFF. The CDR3 DNA is TGTGCCAGCAGTCCGACTAGCGGGGGGGCCGATGAGCAGTTCTTC.

This clone turned up a few times. The chain joins TRBV29-1 to TRBJ2-5, with TRBD2 as a possible D gene (5 bases). CDR3 length equals 13 residues. CDR1 SQVTM and CDR2 ANQGSEA come from the germline V gene. The V and J ends lost 0 bases and 5 bases respectively, with 10 bases between them. DNA of the CDR3: TGCAGCGTTGAAGATCGAGGGTTGGAGACCCAGTACTTC. As protein: CSVEDRGLETQYF.

The genes are TRBV9 and TRBJ2-5; 8 nucleotides agree with TRBD1. J lost 1 base, V lost 2 bases, and 7 bases had no gene match. This CDR3 has 16 amino acids. The germline CDR1 and CDR2 sequences are SGDLS and YYNGEE. Here the CDR3 reads CASSVGQGAGQETQYF. DNA of the CDR3: TGTGCCAGCAGCGTTGGGCAGGGGGCAGGCCAAGAGACCCAGTACTTC.

This clone showed up just once. The gene calls are TRBV9 and TRBJ2-5; D not resolved. V was shortened by 4 bases and J by 4 bases, with 11 bases between the two germline ends. The length of the CDR3 is 13 residues. Per germline, CDR1 SGDLS and CDR2 YYNGEE. The CDR3 loop is CASSTRLGETQYF. The CDR3 region has the DNA TGTGCCAGCAGCACCCGACTCGGAGAGACCCAGTACTTC.

The J gene is TRBJ2-7, the V gene TRBV28; 8 bases match TRBD1. The J segment lost 4 bases and the V segment lost 7 bases, leaving 12 bases of the junction unmatched. CDR3 size: 15 residues. The germline V gene has CDR1 MDHEN and CDR2 SYDVKM. Written as DNA, the CDR3 is TGTGCCAGCACTACAGGGCCAGGGGGCGCGTACGAGCAGTACTTC. Translation: CASTTGPGGAYEQYF.

In nucleotides, the CDR3 is TGCGCCAGCAGCTTGGAACCTATGAACACTGAAGCTTTCTTT. Translating gives CASSLEPMNTEAFF. The chain joins TRBV5-1 to TRBJ1-1; D not resolved. Trimming took off 0 bases at V and 0 bases at J, with 6 bases between the two ends. This CDR3 contains 14 residues. Germline CDR1 SGHRS, CDR2 YFSETQ.

The chain combines TRBV4-2 with TRBJ1-6; unclear D gene. Trimming pared 0 bases from V and 6 bases from J, leaving 9 bases between. The CDR3 sequence is 15 residues long. CDR1 and CDR2 (germline): LGHNA, YNFKEQ. CDR3 amino acids: CASSQEGVGNSPLHF. The CDR3, as DNA: TGTGCCAGCAGCCAAGAGGGCGTCGGTAATTCACCCCTCCACTTT.

V and J are TRBV5-1 and TRBJ1-1; a weak D match, TRBD1 (6 bases). Trimming took 4 bases from V and 1 from J, leaving 23 bases between them. The CDR3 spans 18 residues. The germline V gene has CDR1 SGHRS and CDR2 YFSETQ. The CDR3 reads CASSTGLIRGNENTEAFF. Written as DNA, the CDR3 is TGCGCCAGCAGCACCGGGTTAATCAGGGGAAACGAGAACACTGAAGCTTTCTTT.

The chain has TRBV28 and TRBJ1-1; 8 nucleotides match TRBD1. CDR1 is MDHEN and CDR2 is SYDVKM in the germline V gene. Germline trimming cut 1 base from V and 5 bases from J; bases unmatched to any gene: 21. The CDR3 has 20 residues. The CDR3 reads CASSLSIGNRGSKRETEAFF. The CDR3 DNA is TGTGCCAGCAGTTTATCTATTGGAAACAGGGGGTCGAAGAGGGAAACTGAAGCTTTCTTT.

The chain recombines TRBV7-6 with TRBJ2-3; 7 bases are shared with TRBD2. Germline CDR1 reads SGHVS; CDR2 reads FNYEAQ. With V trimmed by 4 bases and J by 1 base, 8 bases remained unmatched. The CDR3 sequence is 16 residues long. The CDR3 DNA sequence: TGTGCCAGCAGCTGGGGAGCGGGATTACGCACAGATACGCAGTATTTT. This gives the protein CASSWGAGLRTDTQYF. Looking up the rest from reference TRBV7-6 and TRBJ2-3 gives the full variable domain: GAGVSQSPRYKVTKRGQDVALRCDPISGHVSLYWYRQALGQGPEFLTYFNYEAQQDKSGLPNDRFSAERPEGSISTLTIQRTEQRDSAMYRCASSWGAGLRTDTQYFGPGTRLTVL.

This clone has only a few counts. The V call is TRBV28, the J call TRBJ2-7; no firm D call. The CDR3 sequence is 15 residues long. V lost 2 bases and J lost 2, with 13 bases in between. Germline lookup yields CDR1 MDHEN and CDR2 SYDVKM. The CDR3 loop reads CASSLPRERAYEQYF. In DNA, the CDR3 is TGTGCCAGCAGTTTACCCCGCGAGCGAGCCTACGAGCAGTACTTC.

This clone has only a few counts. The V and J genes are TRBV7-7 and TRBJ2-3, with a possible D match to TRBD1 (5 bases). V shed 7 bases and J shed 5 bases, with 16 bases lying between them. Germline-derived CDR1 and CDR2 are SSHAT and FNYEAQ (reference sequence). The length of the CDR3 is 14 residues. The chain's CDR3 is CASNSTLGQDTQYF. The CDR3 DNA is TGTGCCAGCAACTCCACTCTGGGGCAAGATACGCAGTATTTT.

This clone was counted between two and nine times. The chain carries TRBV12-3 or TRBV12-4 and TRBJ1-4; 8 positions agree with TRBD1. The CDR3 runs 13 residues. Unmatched junction bases numbered 3, after V lost 6 bases and J lost 6 bases. CDR3 region: CASSAGGDEKLFF. CDR3 sequence (DNA): TGTGCCAGCAGCGCAGGGGGCGATGAAAAACTGTTTTTT.

The genes are TRBV7-9 and TRBJ2-1, with a possible D match to TRBD1 (6 bases). Trimming left V 3 bases short and J 0 bases short, with 15 bases between. The length of the CDR3 is 17 residues. Per germline, CDR1 SEHNR and CDR2 FQNEAQ (reference sequence). CDR3 amino acids: CASSFTPGTISYNEQFF. CDR3 coding DNA: TGTGCCAGCAGCTTCACGCCCGGGACAATCTCCTACAATGAGCAGTTCTTC.

This clone appeared a single time. This rearrangement joins TRBV5-1 to TRBJ2-6, with TRBD1 as a possible D gene (6 bases). Germline-derived CDR1 and CDR2 are SGHRS and YFSETQ. Trimming removed 7 bases from V and 0 bases from J, with 14 bases in between. This CDR3 region has 16 residues. The CDR3 region has the DNA TGCGCCAGCCAAGGACAGATACTCTCTGGGGCCAACGTCCTGACTTTC. Amino acid sequence: CASQGQILSGANVLTF.